Listed below are T cell receptor beta chains from one sample, sequenced in a study of response to subunit inactivated influenza vaccine. MiXCR was run by TCRdb on the RT-PCR reads, yielding one entry per CDR3 protein. The profile covers more than 450,000 distinct CDR3 sequences, with approximately 7.7% appearing a single time and 13% taken by the ten largest. The sample in question was PBMCs from blood, obtained less than 30 months after vaccination. Receptor source: a man between 50 and 75 years old who received an inactivated influenza vaccine. The CDR3 runs from the conserved cysteine through the conserved F or W. Fields, in order: V gene, D gene, clone size, CDR3 protein. A D gene is named only where the DNA matches it firmly. Expanded clones get a size class; other rows say once, few or many, or leave the size out.

v_call: TRBV6-1; d_call: NA; clone_size: many; cdr3_aa: CASSTGNYGYTF
v_call: TRBV6-1; d_call: TRBD2; clone_size: few; cdr3_aa: CASRPGLVTPYNEQFF
v_call: TRBV28; d_call: NA; clone_size: NA; cdr3_aa: CASRQGGLRNQPQHF
v_call: TRBV20-1; d_call: NA; clone_size: NA; cdr3_aa: CSASAGTSTDTQYF
v_call: TRBV5-6; d_call: TRBD1; clone_size: few; cdr3_aa: CASSWGQLNTEAFF
v_call: TRBV4-3; d_call: TRBD2; clone_size: few; cdr3_aa: CASSQSWTSGRTETQYF
v_call: TRBV10-3; d_call: TRBD2; clone_size: few; cdr3_aa: CAIRGDSGGNTGELFF
v_call: TRBV7-9; d_call: TRBD1; clone_size: NA; cdr3_aa: CASSPGQGQYNEQFF
v_call: TRBV6-5; d_call: NA; clone_size: few; cdr3_aa: CASSYSPPGVGNEQFF
v_call: TRBV11-2; d_call: NA; clone_size: many; cdr3_aa: CASSLDLILRERDNEQFF
v_call: TRBV19; d_call: NA; clone_size: few; cdr3_aa: CASSSTGTASFGYGYTF
v_call: TRBV5-6; d_call: TRBD2; clone_size: many; cdr3_aa: CASNKPGTSGTETQYF
v_call: TRBV3-1; d_call: NA; clone_size: NA; cdr3_aa: CASSQTVGSGSTDTQYF
v_call: TRBV20-1; d_call: TRBD2; clone_size: many; cdr3_aa: CSARSGSSYNEQFF
v_call: TRBV5-1; d_call: TRBD1; clone_size: few; cdr3_aa: CASSLETTGANGYTF
v_call: TRBV4-2; d_call: NA; clone_size: many; cdr3_aa: CASSHRRLGANNEKLFF
v_call: TRBV29-1; d_call: TRBD2; clone_size: NA; cdr3_aa: CSVEIRLAGSYEQYF
v_call: TRBV10-3; d_call: TRBD1; clone_size: NA; cdr3_aa: CAISDTGDTEAFF